This is a list of T cell receptor beta chains from one sample in a study of blood T cell repertoires in COVID-19. Method: immunoSEQ multiplex PCR; TCRdb's copy keeps in-frame clones and lacks some. The repertoire has approximately 150,000 clones, roughly four fifths of them found once; the top ten carry 2% to 2.5%. Sequencing used PBMCs or T cells enriched from blood (not recorded which). The source of these receptors is a man in his forties with acute COVID-19. Both conserved end residues are part of each CDR3. Each record gives: CDR3 protein, J gene, V gene.

cdr3_aa: CACQPGQGNQPQHF
j_call: TRBJ1-5
v_call: TRBV19

cdr3_aa: CASTCSGIAGELFF
j_call: TRBJ2-2
v_call: TRBV7-3

cdr3_aa: CAWSRDRAGNTIYF
j_call: TRBJ1-3
v_call: TRBV30

cdr3_aa: CASKGAREGQEKDTQYF
j_call: TRBJ2-3
v_call: TRBV19

cdr3_aa: CALREAGGNEQYF
j_call: TRBJ2-7
v_call: TRBV7-9

cdr3_aa: CASSFVQGVSYEQYF
j_call: TRBJ2-7
v_call: TRBV7-2

cdr3_aa: CASTRSTDREDTQYF
j_call: TRBJ2-3
v_call: TRBV19

cdr3_aa: CASSFRDIRQPQHF
j_call: TRBJ1-5
v_call: TRBV7-9

cdr3_aa: CASGTGQGAQETQYF
j_call: TRBJ2-5
v_call: TRBV24-1

cdr3_aa: CASSLFGDNQPQHF
j_call: TRBJ1-5
v_call: TRBV19

cdr3_aa: CASSFTTGVDEQFF
j_call: TRBJ2-1
v_call: TRBV11-2

cdr3_aa: CASRFSSGGSGYTF
j_call: TRBJ1-2
v_call: TRBV7-9

cdr3_aa: CASSLVPLGQGAYEQYF
j_call: TRBJ2-7
v_call: TRBV5-1

cdr3_aa: CASLEGAGGAGLDTQYF
j_call: TRBJ2-3
v_call: TRBV2

cdr3_aa: CASSLDTMNTEAFF
j_call: TRBJ1-1
v_call: TRBV7-9

cdr3_aa: CASSTVRVAGSLQETQYF
j_call: TRBJ2-5
v_call: TRBV5-6

cdr3_aa: CASRGEGDEQYF
j_call: TRBJ2-7
v_call: TRBV5-1

cdr3_aa: CASRKQGAHNQPQHF
j_call: TRBJ1-5
v_call: TRBV6-5

cdr3_aa: CATSDLPRLHSGNEQFF
j_call: TRBJ2-1
v_call: TRBV24-1

cdr3_aa: CASSGGRDTEAFF
j_call: TRBJ1-1
v_call: TRBV18

cdr3_aa: CATSPGQGYNEQFF
j_call: TRBJ2-1
v_call: TRBV24-1

cdr3_aa: CASSPRAGAGEQYF
j_call: TRBJ2-7
v_call: TRBV27

cdr3_aa: CASSLKGMDQPQHF
j_call: TRBJ1-5
v_call: TRBV27

cdr3_aa: CASSPGRRTGELFF
j_call: TRBJ2-2
v_call: TRBV6-5